Given below is one T cell receptor (beta chain) in context. Its antigen is not identified. These data are taken from a study of monozygotic twins with cystic fibrosis. Overall study: Libraries were built from 2.5 to 3.5 micrograms of fragmented DNA using about 15 PCR cycles. Findings of the study overall: Nucleotide-identical clonotype sharing was significantly higher within monozygotic CF twin pairs than between unrelated CF individuals.

The CDR3 runs to 15 residues. Germline V gene lookup returns CDR1 MNHNS and CDR2 SASEGT. Trimming took 7 bases from V and 0 from J; bases not matched to a gene: 8. Assay used: immunoSEQ multiplex PCR; TCRdb lists only in-frame clones, some missing. The data show about 23,000 clones, 85% to 95% seen once. Sequences were obtained from blood. The genes are TRBV6-1 and TRBJ2-7; TRBD1 aligns across 8 bases. The receptor was isolated from a girl between 2 and 10 years old with cystic fibrosis. CDR3 protein: CASTTAGTGSYEQYF. The CDR3 DNA sequence: TGTGCCAGCACTACCGCCGGGACAGGCTCCTACGAGCAGTACTTC.